One sample yielded the 2 T cell receptor beta chains listed below, sequenced in a study of blood T cell repertoires in COVID-19. Method: immunoSEQ multiplex PCR; TCRdb's copy keeps in-frame clones and lacks some. The repertoire has fewer than 250,000 clones, around 85% of them found once; the top ten carry 8.5% to 9.5%. Sequenced: PBMCs or T cells enriched from blood (not recorded which). The receptors shown here come from a woman aged 45-60 years with acute COVID-19.

The rearrangement links TRBV7-2 to TRBJ2-3; the D gene is possibly TRBD1 (6 bases). The CDR3 runs to 14 residues. V was trimmed by 1 base and J by 5 bases, leaving 10 bases between them. Per germline, CDR1 SGHTA and CDR2 FQGNSA. CDR3 loop: CASSLGTVRDTQYF. CDR3 bases: TGTGCCAGCAGCTTAGGGACAGTGCGAGATACGCAGTATTTT. The variable domain in full, completed from reference TRBV7-2 and TRBJ2-3, reads GAGVSQSPSNKVTEKGKDVELRCDPISGHTALYWYRQSLGQGLEFLIYFQGNSAPDKSGLPSDRFSAERTGGSVSTLTIQRTQQEDSAVYLCASSLGTVRDTQYFGPGTRLTVL.

This chain uses TRBV30 with TRBJ1-1, with 8 nucleotides matching TRBD1. CDR1 GTSNPN and CDR2 SVGIG come from the germline V gene (reference sequence). The CDR3 contains 14 residues. The trim removed 0 bases at V and 5 bases at J, leaving 5 bases unmatched. The DNA for the CDR3 is TGTGCCTGGAGTGTACTGACAGGGGAGACTGAAGCTTTCTTT. It yields the protein CAWSVLTGETEAFF.